This T cell receptor (beta chain) was sequenced in a study of PD-1 blockade in mismatch repair-deficient tumors. Study overall: Patients had about eleven mismatch repair-deficient cancer types and were previously treated and progressing. Study-level points and caveats: Rapid post-treatment expansion, then contraction, generally preceding radiologic response, marked tumor-resident clones.

Every patient had mismatch repair deficiency by PCR or immunohistochemistry. TCRs were sequenced from three patients responding to pembrolizumab. Assay: immunoSEQ multiplex PCR; the TCRdb copy retains only in-frame clones and omits some. The sample lists some 130,000 clones; around nine tenths were seen once. Notes on this clone: The target antigen is unknown.

Sequenced here: peripheral blood, sampled 70 to 73 weeks after starting pembrolizumab. The clonotype was recovered from an adult with mismatch repair-deficient cancer.

CDR3 sequence: CASRPGPFSYEQYF. The CDR3 bases are TGTGCCAGCAGGCCGGGACCGTTCTCCTACGAGCAGTACTTC. The chain has TRBV28 and TRBJ2-7, with D possibly being TRBD1 or TRBD2 (5 bases each). With 6 bases removed from V and 0 bases from J, the gap between germline ends came to 12 bases. Germline values: CDR1 MDHEN, CDR2 SYDVKM. CDR3 length: 14 amino acids.